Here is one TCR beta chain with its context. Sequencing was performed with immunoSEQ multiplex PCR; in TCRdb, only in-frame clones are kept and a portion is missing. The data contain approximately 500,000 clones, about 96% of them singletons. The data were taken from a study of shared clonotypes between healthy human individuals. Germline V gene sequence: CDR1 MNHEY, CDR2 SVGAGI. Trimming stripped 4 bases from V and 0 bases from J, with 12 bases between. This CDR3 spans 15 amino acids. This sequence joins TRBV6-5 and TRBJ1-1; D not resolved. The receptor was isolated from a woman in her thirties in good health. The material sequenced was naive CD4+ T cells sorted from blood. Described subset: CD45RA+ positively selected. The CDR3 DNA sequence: TGTGCCAGCAGTTCGGTGTGGGGTGTGAACACTGAAGCTTTCTTT. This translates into CASSSVWGVNTEAFF.